This TCR beta chain was documented in a study of T cell changes during pregnancy in multiple sclerosis. Trimming stripped 5 bases from V and 4 bases from J, with 14 bases between. The CDR3 spans 14 residues. CDR1 and CDR2 from the germline V gene are SEHNR and FQNEAQ (reference sequence). Some clones are missing from TCRdb's copy, which holds only in-frame ones; the method was immunoSEQ multiplex PCR. The sample contains more than 55,000 clones, about 91% of which appear only once. This clonotype originated in a female donor with multiple sclerosis, enrolled in a pregnancy study. V is TRBV7-9 and J is TRBJ1-1; D remains ambiguous. The material sequenced was peripheral blood, taken in the first trimester of pregnancy. The DNA of the CDR3 is TGTGCCAGCAGCCTTGACGGAGTTGGCACTGAAGCTTTCTTT. This translates into CASSLDGVGTEAFF.